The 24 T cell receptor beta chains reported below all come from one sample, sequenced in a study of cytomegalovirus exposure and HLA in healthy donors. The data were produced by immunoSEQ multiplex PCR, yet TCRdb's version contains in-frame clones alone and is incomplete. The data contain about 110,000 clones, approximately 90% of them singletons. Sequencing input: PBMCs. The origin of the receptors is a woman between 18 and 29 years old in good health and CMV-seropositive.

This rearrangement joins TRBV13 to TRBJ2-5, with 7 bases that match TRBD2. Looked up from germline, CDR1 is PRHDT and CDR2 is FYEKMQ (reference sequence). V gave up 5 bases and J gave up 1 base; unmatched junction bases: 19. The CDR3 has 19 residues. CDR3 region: CASSPFRLGSGSLQETQYF. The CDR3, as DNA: TGTGCCAGCAGCCCATTTCGCCTAGGTAGCGGGTCGCTCCAAGAGACCCAGTACTTC.

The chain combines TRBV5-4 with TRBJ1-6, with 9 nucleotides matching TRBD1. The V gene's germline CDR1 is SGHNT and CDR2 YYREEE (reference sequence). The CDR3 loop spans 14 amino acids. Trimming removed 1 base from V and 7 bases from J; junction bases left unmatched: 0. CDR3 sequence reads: CASSLTGGNSPLHF. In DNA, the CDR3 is TGTGCCAGCAGCTTGACAGGGGGCAATTCACCCCTCCACTTT.

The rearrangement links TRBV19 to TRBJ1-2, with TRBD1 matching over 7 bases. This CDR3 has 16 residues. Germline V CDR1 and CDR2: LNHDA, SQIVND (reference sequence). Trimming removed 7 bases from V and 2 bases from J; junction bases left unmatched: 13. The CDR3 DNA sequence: TGTGCCAGTAATCCCCCCGCAGGGGGTAGAAACTATGGCTACACCTTC. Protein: CASNPPAGGRNYGYTF.

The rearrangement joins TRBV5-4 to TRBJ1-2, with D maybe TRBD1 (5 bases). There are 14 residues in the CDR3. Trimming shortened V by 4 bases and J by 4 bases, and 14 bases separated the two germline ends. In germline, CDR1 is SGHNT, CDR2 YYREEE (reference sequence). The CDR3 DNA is TGTGCCAGCAGCCGGGGGGGGGACTTCTATGGCTACACCTTC. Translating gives CASSRGGDFYGYTF. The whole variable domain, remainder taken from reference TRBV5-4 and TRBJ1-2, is ETGVTQSPTHLIKTRGQQVTLRCSSQSGHNTVSWYQQALGQGPQFIFQYYREEENGRGNFPPRFSGLQFPNYSSELNVNALELDDSALYLCASSRGGDFYGYTFGSGTRLTVV.

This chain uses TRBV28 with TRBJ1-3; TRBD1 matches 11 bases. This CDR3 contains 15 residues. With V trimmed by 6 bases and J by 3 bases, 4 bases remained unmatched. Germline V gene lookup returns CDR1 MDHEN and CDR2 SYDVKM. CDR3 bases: TGTGCCAGCAGGGGGACAGGGGGGGGTGGAAACACCATATATTTT. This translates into CASRGTGGGGNTIYF.

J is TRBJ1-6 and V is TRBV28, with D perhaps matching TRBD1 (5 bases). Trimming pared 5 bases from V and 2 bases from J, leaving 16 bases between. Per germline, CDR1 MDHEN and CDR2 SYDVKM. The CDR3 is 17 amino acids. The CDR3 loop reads CASSLARTRAYNSPLHF. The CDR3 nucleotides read TGTGCCAGCAGTCTCGCGCGGACACGGGCCTATAATTCACCCCTCCACTTT.

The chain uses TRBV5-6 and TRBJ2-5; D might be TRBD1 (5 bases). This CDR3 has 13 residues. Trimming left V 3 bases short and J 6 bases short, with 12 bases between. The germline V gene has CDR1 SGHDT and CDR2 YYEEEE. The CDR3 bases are TGTGCCAGCAGCTGGGCAGGGATGAAGACCCAGTACTTC. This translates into CASSWAGMKTQYF.

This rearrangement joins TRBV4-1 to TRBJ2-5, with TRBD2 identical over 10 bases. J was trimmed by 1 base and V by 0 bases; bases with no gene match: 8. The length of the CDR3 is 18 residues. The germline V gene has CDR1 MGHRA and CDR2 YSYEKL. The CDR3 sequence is CASSQDRRSGGGQETQYF. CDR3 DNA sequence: TGCGCCAGCAGCCAAGACCGGCGAAGCGGGGGGGGCCAAGAGACCCAGTACTTC.

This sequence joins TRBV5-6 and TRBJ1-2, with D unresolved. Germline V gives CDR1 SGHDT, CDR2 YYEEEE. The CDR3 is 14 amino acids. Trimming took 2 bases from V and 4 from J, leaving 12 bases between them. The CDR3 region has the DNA TGTGCCAGCAGCTTTAGAAGTCTCCTCTATGGCTACACCTTC. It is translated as CASSFRSLLYGYTF.

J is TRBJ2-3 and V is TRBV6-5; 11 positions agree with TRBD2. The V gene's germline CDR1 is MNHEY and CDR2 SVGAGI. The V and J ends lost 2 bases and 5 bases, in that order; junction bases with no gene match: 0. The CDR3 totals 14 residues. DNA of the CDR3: TGTGCCAGCAGTTACGGGACTAGCGGAGATACGCAGTATTTT. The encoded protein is CASSYGTSGDTQYF.

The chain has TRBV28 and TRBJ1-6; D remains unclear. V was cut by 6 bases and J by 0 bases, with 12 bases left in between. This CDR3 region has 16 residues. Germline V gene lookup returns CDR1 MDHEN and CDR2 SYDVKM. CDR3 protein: CASSRADLSYNSPLHF. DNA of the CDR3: TGTGCCAGCAGCCGTGCGGATCTCTCCTATAATTCACCCCTCCACTTT. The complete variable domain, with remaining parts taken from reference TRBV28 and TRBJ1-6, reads DVKVTQSSRYLVKRTGEKVFLECVQDMDHENMFWYRQDPGLGLRLIYFSYDVKMKEKGDIPEGYSVSREKKERFSLILESASTNQTSMYLCASSRADLSYNSPLHFGNGTRLTVT.

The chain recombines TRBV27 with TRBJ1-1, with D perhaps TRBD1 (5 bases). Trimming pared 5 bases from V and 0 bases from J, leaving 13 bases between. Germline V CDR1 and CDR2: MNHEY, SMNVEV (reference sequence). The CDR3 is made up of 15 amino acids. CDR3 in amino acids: CASSRFAGLNTEAFF. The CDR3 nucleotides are TGTGCCAGCAGTAGATTTGCAGGGCTGAACACTGAAGCTTTCTTT.

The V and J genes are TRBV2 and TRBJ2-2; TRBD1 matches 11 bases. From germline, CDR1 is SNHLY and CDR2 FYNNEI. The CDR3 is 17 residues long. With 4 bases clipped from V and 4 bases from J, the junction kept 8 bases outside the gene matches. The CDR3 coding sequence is TGTGCCAGCAGTGGATTTTCCGGGACAGGGGGCACCGGGGAGCTGTTTTTT. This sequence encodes CASSGFSGTGGTGELFF.

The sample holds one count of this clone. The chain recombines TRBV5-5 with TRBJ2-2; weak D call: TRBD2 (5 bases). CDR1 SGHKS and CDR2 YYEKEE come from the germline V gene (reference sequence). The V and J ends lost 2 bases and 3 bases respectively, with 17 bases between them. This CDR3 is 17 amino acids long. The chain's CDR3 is CASSLARRAGDTGELFF. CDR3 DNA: TGTGCCAGCAGCTTAGCTCGGCGGGCAGGTGACACCGGGGAGCTGTTTTTT.

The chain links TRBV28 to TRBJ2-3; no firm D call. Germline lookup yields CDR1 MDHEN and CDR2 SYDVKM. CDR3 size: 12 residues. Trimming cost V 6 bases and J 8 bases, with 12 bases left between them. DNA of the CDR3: TGTGCCAGCAGACGCGCTAAATTTACGCAGTATTTT. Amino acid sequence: CASRRAKFTQYF.

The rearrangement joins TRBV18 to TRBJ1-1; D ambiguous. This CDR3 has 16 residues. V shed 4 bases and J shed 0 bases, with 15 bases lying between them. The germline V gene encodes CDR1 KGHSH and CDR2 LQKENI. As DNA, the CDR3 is TGTGCCAGCTCACAGTCAGATTTCCTCATGAACACTGAAGCTTTCTTT. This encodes CASSQSDFLMNTEAFF.

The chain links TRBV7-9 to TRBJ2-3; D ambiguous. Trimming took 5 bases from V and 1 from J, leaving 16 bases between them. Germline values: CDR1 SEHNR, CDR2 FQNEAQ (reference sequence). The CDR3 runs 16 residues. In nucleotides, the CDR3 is TGTGCCAGCAGCCCCCAACACGGAGTAGGCACAGATACGCAGTATTTT. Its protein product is CASSPQHGVGTDTQYF.

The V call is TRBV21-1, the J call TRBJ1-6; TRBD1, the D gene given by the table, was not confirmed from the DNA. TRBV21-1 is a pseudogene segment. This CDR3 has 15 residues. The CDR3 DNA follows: TGTGCCAGCAGAGAAGGGGCTATGAATAATTCACCCCTCCACTTT. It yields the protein CASREGAMNNSPLHF.

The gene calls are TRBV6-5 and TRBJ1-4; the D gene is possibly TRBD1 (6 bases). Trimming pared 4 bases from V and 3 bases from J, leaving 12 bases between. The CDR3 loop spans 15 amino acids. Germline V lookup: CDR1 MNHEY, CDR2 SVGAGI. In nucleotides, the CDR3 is TGTGCCAGCAGTTCAAACAGGGTTCCTAATGAAAAACTGTTTTTT. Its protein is CASSSNRVPNEKLFF.

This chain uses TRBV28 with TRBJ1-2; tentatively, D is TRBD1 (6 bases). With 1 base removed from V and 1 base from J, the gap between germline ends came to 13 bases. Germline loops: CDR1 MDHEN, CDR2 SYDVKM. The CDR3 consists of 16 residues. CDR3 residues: CASSLFAGQNNYGYTF. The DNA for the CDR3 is TGTGCCAGCAGTTTATTCGCTGGACAGAATAACTATGGCTACACCTTC.

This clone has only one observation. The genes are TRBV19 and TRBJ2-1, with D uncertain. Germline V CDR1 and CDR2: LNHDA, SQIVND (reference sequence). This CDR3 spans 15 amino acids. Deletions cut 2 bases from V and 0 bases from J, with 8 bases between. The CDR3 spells CASSIRRSSYNEQFF. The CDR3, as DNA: TGTGCCAGTAGTATAAGACGGAGCTCCTACAATGAGCAGTTCTTC.

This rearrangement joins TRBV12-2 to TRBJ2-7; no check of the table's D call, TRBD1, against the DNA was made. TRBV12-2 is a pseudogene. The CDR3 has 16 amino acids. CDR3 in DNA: TGTGCAAGTCGCTTAGTCCACAGGGCCGAACCTTACGAGCAGTACGTC. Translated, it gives CASRLVHRAEPYEQYV.

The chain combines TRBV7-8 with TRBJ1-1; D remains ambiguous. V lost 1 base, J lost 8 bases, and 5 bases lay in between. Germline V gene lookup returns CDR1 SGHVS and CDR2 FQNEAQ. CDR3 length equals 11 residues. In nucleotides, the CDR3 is TGTGCCAGCAGCTTAGGTACAGAAGCTTTCTTT. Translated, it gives CASSLGTEAFF.

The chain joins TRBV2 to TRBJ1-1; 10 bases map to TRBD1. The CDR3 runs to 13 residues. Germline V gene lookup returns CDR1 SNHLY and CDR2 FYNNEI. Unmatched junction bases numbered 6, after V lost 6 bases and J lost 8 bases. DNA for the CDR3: TGTGCCAGCAGGGGGACAGGGGCCTTAGAAGCTTTCTTT. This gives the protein CASRGTGALEAFF.